Each of the 7 T cell receptor beta chains below was sequenced from the same sample in a study of neurological immune-mediated disorders. A single record per CDR3 protein comes from TCRdb applying MiXCR to the 5' RACE reads. Among about 44,000 distinct CDR3 sequences listed, 20% to 25% were seen once. Sample time point: technical triplicate 3. The sample consisted of PBMCs. These receptors originate from a man aged 55 to 69 with HTLV-1-associated myelopathy (HAM/TSP).

There are many counts of this clonotype. The chain carries TRBV20-1 and TRBJ2-1; D might be TRBD2 (6 bases). The CDR3 is 13 residues long. Germline CDR1 DFQATT, CDR2 SNEGSKA (reference sequence). Trimming shortened V by 3 bases and J by 8 bases, and 14 bases separated the two germline ends. DNA of the CDR3: TGCAGTGCTAGGAGGGAGGCGTCTTATGAGCAGTTCTTC. It yields the protein CSARREASYEQFF.

In this sample, this clonotype turned up many times. V and J are TRBV15 and TRBJ2-1; TRBD2 matches at 13 bases. CDR3 length equals 17 residues. CDR1 and CDR2 from the germline V gene are LNHNV and YYDKDF (reference sequence). V was clipped by 7 bases and J by 10 bases; unmatched bases: 16. The CDR3 loop reads CATTSAPGLAGVGEQFF. CDR3 sequence (DNA): TGTGCCACCACCTCAGCACCTGGACTAGCGGGAGTCGGGGAGCAGTTCTTC.

This clonotype was observed many times. The chain is built from TRBV20-1 and TRBJ1-5; no firm D call. There are 13 residues in the CDR3. The germline V gene has CDR1 DFQATT and CDR2 SNEGSKA (reference sequence). Trimming stripped 3 bases from V and 3 bases from J, with 9 bases between. The CDR3 nucleotides are TGCAGTGCTAGTATAGGACCCAATCAGCCCCAGCATTTT. Its protein is CSASIGPNQPQHF.

The V call is TRBV19, the J call TRBJ1-5; 8 bases align to TRBD1. The J segment lost 6 bases and the V segment lost 3 bases, leaving 10 bases of the junction unmatched. CDR3 length: 16 residues. CDR1 and CDR2 (germline): LNHDA, SQIVND (reference sequence). The CDR3 DNA is TGTGCCAGTAGTATCGGCCAACAGGGGGGAAGTCAGCCCCAGCATTTT. It yields the protein CASSIGQQGGSQPQHF.

This clonotype has ten or more counts. The J gene is TRBJ2-3, the V gene TRBV20-1; 11 nucleotides align to TRBD2. V shed 5 bases and J 0 bases; nucleotides not matched to a gene: 7. Germline V gives CDR1 DFQATT, CDR2 SNEGSKA (reference sequence). This CDR3 is built from 16 residues. CDR3 in DNA: TGCAGTGCTCCAGGACTAGCGGGCACCAGCACAGATACGCAGTATTTT. The encoded protein is CSAPGLAGTSTDTQYF.

This clonotype has just a few counts. The V call is TRBV5-1, the J call TRBJ2-5, with 8 bases fitting TRBD1. The CDR3 has 16 residues. Unmatched junction bases numbered 6, after V lost 0 bases and J lost 2 bases. Germline lookup yields CDR1 SGHRS and CDR2 YFSETQ. CDR3 sequence (DNA): TGCGCCAGCAGCTTGGCGGTCAGGGGGCCTCAAGAGACCCAGTACTTC. Translating gives CASSLAVRGPQETQYF. Full variable domain (outside the CDR3, taken from reference TRBV5-1 and TRBJ2-5): KAGVTQTPRYLIKTRGQQVTLSCSPISGHRSVSWYQQTPGQGLQFLFEYFSETQRNKGNFPGRFSGRQFSNSRSEMNVSTLELGDSALYLCASSLAVRGPQETQYFGPGTRLLVL.

The V gene is TRBV7-8, the J gene TRBJ2-3; D gene unclear. Trimming took 7 bases from V and 6 from J, leaving 14 bases between them. The CDR3 runs 13 residues. In germline, CDR1 is SGHVS, CDR2 FQNEAQ. The CDR3 region has the DNA TGTGCCAGCACCTTGCCCCCTTGGGATACGCAGTATTTT. Encoded protein: CASTLPPWDTQYF.